Included here is one T cell receptor beta chain sequence, with context. This clonotype came up a few times. This receptor's antigen is unknown. One base away there is no much larger clone; base qualities are not given. This sample was taken from a study of Graves' ophthalmopathy and Graves' hyperthyroidism (dated by TCRdb to the late 2010s). Background on the whole study: Peripheral blood was collected before any treatment was given, at the time of initial diagnosis. To tell Graves' ophthalmopathy apart from Graves' hyperthyroidism, and to predict which patients would progress to ophthalmopathy, the study relied on TCR beta repertoire signatures. In total, some 130 blood samples were TCR-sequenced: roughly 45 ophthalmopathy, some 75 hyperthyroidism and some 17 hyperthyroidism-to-ophthalmopathy patients. To explore V-J signatures that separate ophthalmopathy from hyperthyroidism, a discovery set of fewer than 110 patients was enrolled, consisting of 40 to 45 with ophthalmopathy and around 57 with stable hyperthyroidism. An independent validation cohort was composed of roughly 19 hyperthyroidism patients and roughly 16 patients who later progressed from hyperthyroidism to ophthalmopathy. In a handful of hyperthyroidism patients, the T-cell repertoire of thyroid tissue was compared with the T-cell repertoire of blood. Following sampling, methimazole starting at 30 mg daily was administered to hyperthyroidism patients, and high-dose intravenous methylprednisolone was administered to ophthalmopathy patients.

The ophthalmopathy patients had moderately to severely active disease, with a Clinical Activity Score of 3 or higher, a NOSPECS grade of 4 or higher, and a disease duration of less than 3 months. Anyone with other autoimmune diseases, uncontrolled infections, pregnancy or lactation was excluded from the study. Clinical symptoms, serum thyroxine, TRAb, thyroid ultrasound and orbital computed tomography were used for diagnosis. Using Ficoll-Paque density gradient centrifugation, PBMCs were isolated from 10 ml of fresh peripheral blood. Total RNA was extracted with Trizol reagent and quality-checked on an Agilent 2100 Bioanalyzer. Reading from cysteine to phenylalanine, the CDR3 counts 14 amino acids. Left in the record is the CDR3 DNA by itself, 42 bases read in frame from the first base. V has 2 bases trimmed and J has 11 bases trimmed; junction bases matching no gene number 12. The germline V gene (reference sequence) yields DFQATT for CDR1 and SNEGSKA for CDR2.

TCR beta CDR3 regions were amplified from RNA transcripts for repertoire sequencing. The first round was an RT-PCR using HTBI primers with the Qiagen OneStep RT-PCR kit, and this first round was followed by a second-round multiplex PCR, then size selection and purification. Libraries were sequenced on an Illumina HiSeq2000 using paired-end 100 bp reads. As for the original processing: SOAPnuke was used to process the reads, throwing out any read that had adapters, had uncalled bases, had a mean Phred below 15, or lacked an exact constant-primer or identifier match. High-quality paired reads were merged with COPE v1.2.5. Unique nucleotide sequences were defined as clonotypes and aligned to IMGT TRB V, D and J references using MiTCR v1.1. Analysis was restricted to V-J combinations with a frequency above 0.0001, which covered roughly 99% of repertoires. For each V-J combination, a TCR clonal expansion and chaos score was defined as F50 clonal expansion divided by the chaos observed in the TCRdist matrix. Features were reduced by Welch's t-statistics and random forest to over 10 V-J combinations, which fed a naive Bayes classifier. The similarity between thyroid and blood repertoires was quantified using the Morisita-Horn index. Through fastp at Q25 and MiXCR, TCRdb rebuilt clones from the public reads, retaining in-frame beta chains. Each record represents a unique CDR3 protein, reported with the most common genes and DNA among its rows. The V and J calls shown here were made by TCRdb, not taken from the authors' results. Across this sample there are around 670,000 distinct CDR3 sequences, with 40% seen only once. The top ten clonotypes cover about 40% of the sample.

Broader findings and caveats from the paper: Most of the expanded thyroid clonotypes with a frequency above 0.001 were also detected in blood, and it was suggested that the thyroid immune response may be reflected by blood repertoires. Ophthalmopathy was separated from stable hyperthyroidism by the 13-signature model with around 89% sensitivity and around 81% specificity in cross-validation and with 80%/75% in the test set. In validation, the model predicted ophthalmopathy progression with over 60% sensitivity and approximately 78% specificity; around twelve predicted patients were CT-confirmed with GO in a median of approximately six months. No statistical method was used to predetermine the sample size, and group allocation was not hidden from the investigators.

Sequenced input: peripheral blood. The source of this sequence is an adult man with Graves' ophthalmopathy. The rearrangement joined TRBV20-1 to TRBJ2-7; 10 middle bases align to TRBD2. The DNA reads as follows: TGCAGTGCTAGATTAGCGGGAGGTCCTGGACAGGAGTACTTC. It is translated as CSARLAGGPGQEYF.